This TCR beta chain stems from a study of cytomegalovirus exposure and HLA in healthy donors. Study-wide context: A data release that came early held tens of millions of unique TCRs from HLA-typed donors. Study-level findings and limits: A link between a missense DCLRE1C variant and TCR beta V- and J-gene trimming emerged from a later analysis.

This PCR relied on a set of 60 Vbeta primers and 13 Jbeta primers. Sequenced by immunoSEQ multiplex PCR; TCRdb stores in-frame clones only, minus some. The table includes some 170,000 clones, 80% detected once. This clone has a handful of counts. Its specificity is unknown. The CDR3 consists of 15 residues. In germline, CDR1 is MDHEN, CDR2 SYDVKM. Trimming removed 2 bases from V and 2 bases from J; junction bases left unmatched: 6. The chain recombines TRBV28 with TRBJ2-7; 7 bases map to TRBD2. The sequence came from a man between 18 and 35 years old in good health and CMV-seropositive. Sequenced sample: PBMCs. CDR3 residues: CASSLSSSGTYEQYF. The CDR3 DNA sequence: TGTGCCAGCAGTTTAAGCTCTAGCGGCACCTACGAGCAGTACTTC.